This T cell receptor beta chain was obtained from a study of blood T cell repertoires in COVID-19. Study context: Sites across the United States, Italy and Spain contributed samples from acute and convalescent COVID-19. Sources were T cells, B-cell-depleted T cells, or PBMCs; the material itself was cDNA or gDNA.

CDR3 length: 14 residues. V was shortened by 0 bases and J by 6 bases, with 9 bases between the two germline ends. The germline gives CDR1 LGHNA, CDR2 YSLEER. In the study's own analysis: Reference gene primers were amplified, and this amplification served to estimate nucleated cell counts. Using immunoSEQ multiplex PCR, the repertoire was profiled, and TCRdb retains in-frame clones only, with some absent. For V, J and clone size, that table is used; D and trimming come from the DNA. This repertoire shows under 150,000 clones, approximately 91% found once; its top ten account for roughly 8.1%. This chain connects TRBV4-3 to TRBJ2-4; tentative D call: TRBD1 (5 bases). The sample was peripheral blood. This sequence was found in a woman aged 70 to 79 who had recovered from COVID-19. The CDR3: CASSQDEQANIQYF. The DNA for the CDR3 is TGCGCCAGCAGCCAAGATGAACAGGCAAACATTCAGTACTTC.